This T cell receptor (beta chain) was identified in a study of human T cells and chemical hapten exposure. TCRdb used MiXCR to reprocess the RACE reads, holding one entry per CDR3 protein. The data contain 55,000 to 80,000 distinct CDR3 sequences, approximately 11% of them seen just once; the ten biggest clones take up roughly 2.3%. This clonotype showed up just a few times. Time point specified: patch test 3, about 24 weeks after DPC sensitization. As to treatment: therapeutic diphenylcyclopropenone sensitization with weekly scalp DPC. Sample: whole blood, taken in connection with sensitization to the hapten diphenylcyclopropenone (DPC). This TCR came from a woman between 25 and 40 years old with alopecia areata. Some clones in this sample may be carry-over from other donors' samples.

In nucleotides, the CDR3 is TGTGCCAGCAGTTTACGGGGGGGGACAGGCCAAAACATTCAGTACTTC. Its translation is CASSLRGGTGQNIQYF. The rearrangement links TRBV27 to TRBJ2-4; D might be TRBD1 or TRBD2, each matching 8 bases. Germline CDR1 and CDR2: MNHEY and SMNVEV (reference sequence). CDR3 length: 16 residues. V was clipped by 2 bases and J by 5 bases, with 16 bases between them.